These 27 T cell receptor beta chains came from one sample sequenced in a study of blood T cell repertoires in COVID-19. Sequencing was performed with immunoSEQ multiplex PCR; in TCRdb, only in-frame clones are kept and a portion is missing. The repertoire includes nearly 200,000 clones, about nine tenths of them detected once, and around 0.76% sits in the top ten. Sequences were obtained from peripheral blood. The receptor source for this set is a woman aged 65 to 85 with acute or convalescent COVID-19.

The chain is built from TRBV24-1 and TRBJ1-5, with a weak D call TRBD1 (6 bases). Germline V CDR1 and CDR2: KGHDR, SFDVKD. The CDR3 is made up of 14 amino acids. With 9 bases removed from V and 1 base from J, the gap between germline ends came to 12 bases. The CDR3 sequence is CATAGAGSNQPQHF. The CDR3 nucleotides read TGTGCCACCGCGGGGGCTGGGAGCAATCAGCCCCAGCATTTT.

About this clone: One end of the junction fails to match germline, which may point to a read error. The chain joins TRBV4-1 to TRBJ2-1; D remains ambiguous. The CDR3 consists of 15 residues. Germline V gene sequence: CDR1 MGHRA, CDR2 YSYEKL. Written as DNA, the CDR3 is TGCGCCAGCGGCCAAGAAGAGGCTAGCTACAATGAGCAGTTCTTC. It codes for CASGQEEASYNEQFF.

The chain employs TRBV3-1 (or the pseudogene TRBV3-2) and TRBJ2-1, with 8 bases aligning to TRBD2. The CDR3 consists of 17 residues. V gave up 0 bases and J gave up 6 bases; unmatched junction bases: 10. Germline V gives CDR1 LGHDT, CDR2 YNNKEL (reference sequence). The CDR3 is CASSQDLVSGSRNEQFF. CDR3 sequence (DNA): TGTGCCAGCAGCCAAGATTTAGTGAGCGGGAGTCGCAATGAGCAGTTCTTC.

This clone was counted a few times. The chain has TRBV9 and TRBJ2-7; maybe TRBD1 (6 bases). The CDR3 totals 14 residues. V was trimmed by 1 base and J by 2 bases, leaving 10 bases between them. Germline values: CDR1 SGDLS, CDR2 YYNGEE. CDR3 protein: CASSVTGKTYEQYF. In nucleotides, the CDR3 is TGTGCCAGCAGCGTAACAGGGAAGACCTACGAGCAGTACTTC.

The V and J genes are TRBV18 and TRBJ2-5; 7 nucleotides agree with TRBD2. Germline V gene sequence: CDR1 KGHSH, CDR2 LQKENI. V lost 5 bases, J lost 3 bases, and 12 bases stayed unmatched. This CDR3 comprises 16 residues. The DNA of the CDR3 is TGTGCCAGCTCATCACAACTGCGGACTAGGGAAGAGACCCAGTACTTC. Its protein is CASSSQLRTREETQYF.

The genes are TRBV29-1 and TRBJ1-3, with D perhaps TRBD1 (6 bases). Germline V CDR1 and CDR2: SQVTM, ANQGSEA. The CDR3 covers 13 residues. Trimming shortened V by 4 bases and J by 0 bases, and 7 bases separated the two germline ends. CDR3 bases: TGCAGCGTTGGGACAGTCTCTGGAAACACCATATATTTT. Translated: CSVGTVSGNTIYF. Using reference TRBV29-1 and TRBJ1-3 for the parts outside the CDR3, the full variable domain is SAVISQKPSRDICQRGTSLTIQCQVDSQVTMMFWYRQQPGQSLTLIATANQGSEATYESGFVIDKFPISRPNLTFSTLTVSNMSPEDSSIYLCSVGTVSGNTIYFGEGSWLTVV.

This chain uses TRBV23-1 with TRBJ1-5, with TRBD1 as a possible D gene (5 bases). TRBV23-1 carries the ORF label, with uncertain function. The CDR3 runs 17 residues. Trimming removed 1 base at V and 1 base at J, with 14 bases between. The CDR3 bases are TGCGCCAGCAGTCAATGTCCAGGGAAGGTCAGCAATCAGCCCCAGCATTTT. Translating it yields CASSQCPGKVSNQPQHF.

V is TRBV5-1 and J is TRBJ2-3, with a possible D match to TRBD1 (5 bases). In germline, CDR1 is SGHRS, CDR2 YFSETQ. The V end was cut by 5 bases, the J end by 3 bases, with 13 bases between. CDR3 length: 14 amino acids. The CDR3 DNA sequence: TGCGCCAGCAGTACAGGCTTGGTTACAGATACGCAGTATTTT. Translation: CASSTGLVTDTQYF. The full variable domain, completed using reference TRBV5-1 and TRBJ2-3, is KAGVTQTPRYLIKTRGQQVTLSCSPISGHRSVSWYQQTPGQGLQFLFEYFSETQRNKGNFPGRFSGRQFSNSRSEMNVSTLELGDSALYLCASSTGLVTDTQYFGPGTRLTVL.

This chain uses TRBV24-1 with TRBJ2-5; 9 bases align to TRBD1. Germline CDR1 reads KGHDR; CDR2 reads SFDVKD. With V trimmed by 0 bases and J by 2 bases, 0 bases remained unmatched. The CDR3 loop spans 15 amino acids. DNA for the CDR3: TGTGCCACCAGTGATTTGGGACAGGGGCAAGAGACCCAGTACTTC. As protein: CATSDLGQGQETQYF.

CDR3 nucleotide sequence: TGTGCCAGCAGCTTAGGCCGACAGGGGCAGACCCAGTACTTC. Translation: CASSLGRQGQTQYF. The chain carries TRBV11-2 and TRBJ2-5, with 8 nucleotides matching TRBD1. Per germline, CDR1 SGHAT and CDR2 FQNNGV. The CDR3 is made up of 14 amino acids. V shed 1 base, J shed 6 bases, and the junction held 4 bases outside the gene matches. Complete variable domain (other parts from reference TRBV11-2 and TRBJ2-5): EAGVAQSPRYKIIEKRQSVAFWCNPISGHATLYWYQQILGQGPKLLIQFQNNGVVDDSQLPKDRFSAERLKGVDSTLKIQPAKLEDSAVYLCASSLGRQGQTQYFGPGTRLLVL.

V usage is TRBV2 and J usage is TRBJ1-2; D perhaps matches TRBD1 (5 bases). The V gene's germline CDR1 is SNHLY and CDR2 FYNNEI. CDR3 length: 16 residues. Trimming stripped 1 base from V and 0 bases from J, with 12 bases between. CDR3 amino acids: CASSEVGQETNYGYTF. In DNA form, the CDR3 reads TGTGCCAGCAGTGAAGTGGGGCAGGAAACTAACTATGGCTACACCTTC.

This sequence joins TRBV5-6 and TRBJ1-5; 8 nucleotides line up with TRBD1. V was pared by 4 bases and J by 3 bases, with 9 bases of the junction left unmatched. This CDR3 contains 16 residues. Germline lookup yields CDR1 SGHDT and CDR2 YYEEEE. The CDR3 region has the DNA TGTGCCAGCAGCCTCACCGGGACAGGTGCCAATCAGCCCCAGCATTTT. Amino acids: CASSLTGTGANQPQHF.

V is TRBV7-3 and J is TRBJ2-3, with 7 bases matching TRBD2. Germline CDR1 SGHTA, CDR2 FQGTGA. The CDR3 has 15 amino acids. The trim removed 5 bases at V and 6 bases at J, leaving 11 bases unmatched. As DNA, the CDR3 is TGTGCCAGCAGCCGCTCGGGGGGAGCCTCCGATACGCAGTATTTT. Protein sequence: CASSRSGGASDTQYF. The full variable domain, completed using reference TRBV7-3 and TRBJ2-3, is GAGVSQTPSNKVTEKGKYVELRCDPISGHTALYWYRQSLGQGPEFLIYFQGTGAADDSGLPNDRFFAVRPEGSVSTLKIQRTERGDSAVYLCASSRSGGASDTQYFGPGTRLTVL.

This clone occurred once. The chain carries TRBV10-2 and TRBJ1-1; D not certain. Trimming cost V 4 bases and J 2 bases, with 8 bases left between them. This CDR3 is 13 amino acids long. Looked up from germline, CDR1 is WSHSY and CDR2 is SAAADI. The chain's CDR3 is CASSGASNTEAFF. CDR3 DNA: TGCGCCAGCAGTGGGGCCAGCAACACTGAAGCTTTCTTT.

This chain joins TRBV5-6 and TRBJ1-1, with a weak D call TRBD1 (5 bases). The V gene lost 0 bases and the J gene lost 4 bases, with 13 bases spanning the gap. Looked up from germline, CDR1 is SGHDT and CDR2 is YYEEEE. This CDR3 region has 15 residues. CDR3 nucleotide sequence: TGTGCCAGCAGCTTGGTCGGCAGGGTGGGCACTGAAGCTTTCTTT. Translating gives CASSLVGRVGTEAFF.

The chain uses TRBV12-3 or TRBV12-4 and TRBJ2-1; tentative D call: TRBD2 (5 bases). CDR3 size: 12 residues. With 5 bases removed from V and 6 bases from J, the gap between germline ends came to 8 bases. The CDR3 protein is CASSPTSNEQFF. CDR3 bases: TGTGCCAGCAGTCCAACTAGCAATGAGCAGTTCTTC.

The CDR3 region is CASAVGGGQETQYF. CDR3 bases: TGTGCCAGCGCAGTGGGGGGTGGGCAAGAGACCCAGTACTTC. The chain carries TRBV6-5 and TRBJ2-5, with D maybe TRBD2 (6 bases). The CDR3 length is 14 residues. V dropped 8 bases and J dropped 2 bases, with 15 bases sitting between them. CDR1 and CDR2 (germline): MNHEY, SVGAGI.

The rearrangement uses TRBV5-4 and TRBJ2-3; TRBD1 matches at 7 bases. The CDR3 length is 14 residues. V trimming: 3 bases; J trimming: 10 bases; junction bases outside the gene matches: 11. The germline gives CDR1 SGHNT, CDR2 YYREEE (reference sequence). CDR3 sequence: CASSSRDSVMPQYF. DNA for the CDR3: TGTGCCAGCAGCTCCCGGGACAGCGTAATGCCGCAGTATTTT.

The V call is TRBV4-3, the J call TRBJ2-2; possibly TRBD2 for D (6 bases). The CDR3 totals 15 residues. V was cut by 5 bases and J by 5 bases, with 15 bases left in between. Germline lookup yields CDR1 LGHNA and CDR2 YSLEER. The CDR3 protein is CASSAGSPGTGELFF. CDR3 nucleotides: TGCGCCAGCAGCGCCGGGAGTCCGGGGACCGGGGAGCTGTTTTTT.

The chain combines TRBV5-6 with TRBJ2-2; D call uncertain. Germline assignment: CDR1 SGHDT and CDR2 YYEEEE. The CDR3 extends over 13 amino acids. V dropped 0 bases and J dropped 8 bases, with 8 bases sitting between them. The CDR3 bases are TGTGCCAGCAGCTTGGACAGTTCAGGGGAGCTGTTTTTT. Residues: CASSLDSSGELFF.

This chain connects TRBV28 to TRBJ1-6; D may be TRBD1 (5 bases). Trimming shortened V by 7 bases and J by 7 bases, and 14 bases separated the two germline ends. The germline CDR1 and CDR2 sequences are MDHEN and SYDVKM. The CDR3 covers 14 residues. The CDR3 DNA reads TGTGCCAGCACCATGGGGGGTCCCAATTCACCCCTCCACTTT. This codes for CASTMGGPNSPLHF.

This chain links TRBV10-3 with TRBJ2-7; 7 nucleotides line up with TRBD1. V lost 10 bases to trimming and J lost 5 bases; unmatched junction nucleotides: 8. Per germline, CDR1 ENHRY and CDR2 SYGVKD. The CDR3 is 12 amino acids. The CDR3 DNA reads TGTGCCACCACCGGGACAGAGAACGAGCAGTACTTC. Protein product: CATTGTENEQYF.

The rearrangement links TRBV18 to TRBJ1-3, with 7 bases that match TRBD1. CDR3 length equals 16 residues. Germline V gene sequence: CDR1 KGHSH, CDR2 LQKENI. The ends lost 3 bases at V and 0 bases at J; junction bases unmatched: 5. CDR3: CASSPTGTDSGNTIYF. The DNA for the CDR3 is TGTGCCAGCTCACCCACGGGGACAGACTCTGGAAACACCATATATTTT.

The chain has TRBV18 and TRBJ2-3, with 14 bases identical to TRBD2. V lost 3 bases, J lost 6 bases, and 2 bases stayed unmatched. This CDR3 is built from 15 residues. Germline values: CDR1 KGHSH, CDR2 LQKENI. The CDR3 bases are TGTGCCAGCTCACCGGGACTAGCGGGAGCGGATACGCAGTATTTT. Encoded protein: CASSPGLAGADTQYF.

This chain links TRBV3-1 (or the pseudogene TRBV3-2) with TRBJ2-7, with a possible D match to TRBD1 (6 bases). Germline CDR1 reads LGHDT; CDR2 reads YNNKEL (reference sequence). V was pared by 3 bases and J by 2 bases, with 17 bases between. This CDR3 is built from 16 residues. As DNA, the CDR3 is TGTGCCAGCAGCCAGGGACCGGACAGTTCCACCTACGAGCAGTACTTC. Amino acid sequence: CASSQGPDSSTYEQYF.

The rearrangement links TRBV20-1 to TRBJ1-5, with D maybe TRBD1 (5 bases). Deletions cut 3 bases from V and 2 bases from J, with 11 bases between. CDR3 length: 14 amino acids. Germline V lookup: CDR1 DFQATT, CDR2 SNEGSKA (reference sequence). The CDR3 is CSASRGSGNQPQHF. Written as DNA, the CDR3 is TGCAGTGCTAGTAGGGGATCAGGCAATCAGCCCCAGCATTTT.

The rearrangement links TRBV24-1 to TRBJ2-3; the match to TRBD1 covers 7 bases. CDR3 length equals 15 residues. The germline V gene has CDR1 KGHDR and CDR2 SFDVKD. V shed 4 bases and J 4 bases; nucleotides not matched to a gene: 7. The CDR3 sequence is CATSDPNDRADTQYF. CDR3 nucleotide sequence: TGTGCCACCAGTGACCCCAATGACAGGGCAGATACGCAGTATTTT.